This is a list of T cell receptor beta chains from one sample in a study of blood T cell repertoires in COVID-19. Measured with immunoSEQ multiplex PCR; TCRdb has only the in-frame clones, and not every one. The sample has about 310,000 clones, around 90% seen once. The source material was peripheral blood. These receptors came from a man younger than 35 with active or convalescent COVID-19. The CDR3 runs from the conserved cysteine through the conserved F or W. Each record gives: CDR3 DNA, CDR3 protein, J gene, V gene, clone size, D gene. A D gene is named only where the DNA matches it firmly. Clone size is not always given. Where it is, it says once, few, many or a class for expanded clones.

CDR3nt: TGTGCCACCAGTGAGATGACAGGCTTTTACCCAAATAGCTCTGGAAACACCATATATTTT; CDR3aa: CATSEMTGFYPNSSGNTIYF; j_gene: TRBJ1-3; v_gene: TRBV24-1; abundance: NA; d_gene: NA
CDR3nt: TGCAGTGCTAGTGGGACTAGCAGTACTCCCGGGACCTACGAGCAGTACTTC; CDR3aa: CSASGTSSTPGTYEQYF; j_gene: TRBJ2-7; v_gene: TRBV20-1; abundance: NA; d_gene: TRBD2
CDR3nt: TGTGCCAGTAGTGGGGAGACAGGGGCGAACACTGAAGCTTTCTTT; CDR3aa: CASSGETGANTEAFF; j_gene: TRBJ1-1; v_gene: TRBV19; abundance: few; d_gene: TRBD1
CDR3nt: TGTGCCAGCAGCCAAGACAGGGGGGCCAATCAGCCCCAGCATTTT; CDR3aa: CASSQDRGANQPQHF; j_gene: TRBJ1-5; v_gene: TRBV6-5; abundance: NA; d_gene: TRBD1
CDR3nt: TGTGCCAGCTCACCATACGGAACCGGGTCTTCCAATGAAAAACTGTTTTTT; CDR3aa: CASSPYGTGSSNEKLFF; j_gene: TRBJ1-4; v_gene: TRBV18; abundance: few; d_gene: NA
CDR3nt: TGTGCCAGCAGCTTAGGCCACGGGAAGTTGAACACTGAAGCTTTCTTT; CDR3aa: CASSLGHGKLNTEAFF; j_gene: TRBJ1-1; v_gene: TRBV7-9; abundance: NA; d_gene: NA
CDR3nt: TGCGCCATGGGAGGACTAGCGGGGAATCTCACCGGGGAGCTGTTTTTT; CDR3aa: CAMGGLAGNLTGELFF; j_gene: TRBJ2-2; v_gene: TRBV10-1; abundance: NA; d_gene: TRBD2
CDR3nt: TGCGCCAGCAGCCCTCGGGTAGCGGGAGCCTATGAGCAGTTCTTC; CDR3aa: CASSPRVAGAYEQFF; j_gene: TRBJ2-1; v_gene: TRBV5-1; abundance: NA; d_gene: TRBD2
CDR3nt: TGTGCCAGCAGCTTAAGGGGGGTGTCGGCTAGCGGGAGACGGGCCTACGAGCAGTACTTC; CDR3aa: CASSLRGVSASGRRAYEQYF; j_gene: TRBJ2-7; v_gene: TRBV7-6; abundance: NA; d_gene: TRBD2
CDR3nt: TGTGCCAGCAGTTTATTGGGGGGCACTGAAGCTTTCTTT; CDR3aa: CASSLLGGTEAFF; j_gene: TRBJ1-1; v_gene: TRBV28; abundance: NA; d_gene: NA